The entry that follows covers one T cell receptor (beta chain) sequence. Its antigen remains unknown. With 0 bases removed from V and 7 bases from J, the gap between germline ends came to 10 bases. Germline V gene lookup returns CDR1 SGHRS and CDR2 YFSETQ. This CDR3 comprises 13 residues. The sample is drawn from a study of blood T cells in healthy people across ages. Study-level findings and limits: PBMCs that were unsorted prevented a conclusive naive versus antigen-experienced comparison. Naive T cell percentage showed a strong correlation with the diversity of TCR beta.

Donor samples were obtained from healthy Caucasian individuals from Russia, aged about 6 to 95. It was with a sample-barcoded 5' primer and a J-beta primer mix that a second PCR of roughly 7 to 12 cycles was run. Using its own MiXCR run on the 5' RACE reads, TCRdb lists one record per CDR3 protein. The sample records 550,000 to 600,000 distinct CDR3 sequences, approximately 25% being singletons. The rearrangement joins TRBV5-1 to TRBJ1-2; D ambiguous. Sequencing was carried out using blood. The sequence was collected from a woman aged 70 to 79 in good health. CDR3 in amino acids: CASSLEGLSGYTF. CDR3 nucleotides: TGCGCCAGCAGCTTGGAAGGGTTGAGTGGCTACACCTTC.